The 26 T cell receptor beta chains given below trace back to one sample, sequenced in a study of T cell responses to AZD1222 COVID-19 vaccine. The data were produced by immunoSEQ multiplex PCR, yet TCRdb's version contains in-frame clones alone and is incomplete. The sample holds more than 85,000 clones, just under 95% seen once. The sample in question was peripheral blood, obtained on day 0 of AZD1222 vaccination. All receptors come from an adult in good health.

V usage is TRBV5-1 and J usage is TRBJ1-3, with TRBD1 matching over 7 bases. The germline V gene has CDR1 SGHRS and CDR2 YFSETQ. The CDR3 has 15 amino acids. J was trimmed by 2 bases and V by 4 bases; bases with no gene match: 6. The CDR3 DNA sequence: TGCGCCAGCAGCCTCAACAGGGGAACTGGAAACACCATATATTTT. Translated, it gives CASSLNRGTGNTIYF.

The chain combines TRBV3-1 (or the pseudogene TRBV3-2) with TRBJ1-6; D might be TRBD1 (6 bases). Germline lookup yields CDR1 LGHDT and CDR2 YNNKEL (reference sequence). V was cut by 6 bases and J by 5 bases, with 11 bases left in between. The CDR3 runs 14 residues. The CDR3 protein is CASRGGPNNSPLHF. Here the CDR3 DNA reads TGTGCCAGCAGAGGGGGTCCGAATAATTCACCCCTCCACTTT.

The chain is built from TRBV28 and TRBJ1-6; no reliable D call. This CDR3 contains 14 residues. The germline CDR1 and CDR2 sequences are MDHEN and SYDVKM. Trimming left V 4 bases short and J 4 bases short, with 8 bases between. CDR3 region: CASSWTEYNSPLHF. The CDR3 bases are TGTGCCAGCAGTTGGACGGAGTATAATTCACCCCTCCACTTT.

The chain recombines TRBV28 with TRBJ1-1, with a weak D call TRBD1 (5 bases). Germline V gene data show CDR1 as MDHEN and CDR2 as SYDVKM. The V end lost 5 bases, the J end lost 0 bases, and 13 bases lay between the germline ends. The CDR3 consists of 15 residues. This CDR3 reads CASSPLQVMNTEAFF. CDR3 in DNA: TGTGCCAGCAGTCCATTACAGGTCATGAACACTGAAGCTTTCTTT.

This chain links TRBV24-1 with TRBJ2-3; the D gene is possibly TRBD1 (6 bases). V lost 0 bases, J lost 4 bases, and 10 bases lay in between. The CDR3 extends over 15 amino acids. Germline loops: CDR1 KGHDR, CDR2 SFDVKD. CDR3 sequence reads: CATSDLPAGADTQYF. Written as DNA, the CDR3 is TGTGCCACCAGTGATTTGCCGGCAGGGGCAGATACGCAGTATTTT.

J is TRBJ2-1 and V is TRBV18, with TRBD1 identical over 10 bases. The ends lost 6 bases at V and 4 bases at J; junction bases unmatched: 15. CDR1 is KGHSH and CDR2 is LQKENI in the germline V gene. This CDR3 is built from 18 residues. The DNA of the CDR3 is TGTGCCAGCTCGCCCATACCGGGACAGGGGCTACTATACAATGAGCAGTTCTTC. This encodes CASSPIPGQGLLYNEQFF.

The chain employs TRBV5-4 and TRBJ1-1; maybe TRBD1 (6 bases). The CDR3 contains 14 residues. V lost 4 bases, J lost 8 bases, and 18 bases lay in between. Germline V gives CDR1 SGHNT, CDR2 YYREEE (reference sequence). CDR3 protein: CASSLDIRGGEAFF. DNA of the CDR3: TGTGCCAGCAGCCTGGACATCCGAGGGGGAGAAGCTTTCTTT.

The genes are TRBV7-9 and TRBJ1-1, with D hard to call. The CDR3 runs to 14 residues. V lost 2 bases, J lost 0 bases, and 7 bases lay in between. In germline, CDR1 is SEHNR, CDR2 FQNEAQ (reference sequence). Here the CDR3 DNA reads TGTGCCAGCAGCTTAAAAGATATGAACACTGAAGCTTTCTTT. Translation gives CASSLKDMNTEAFF.

CDR3 nucleotides: TGTGCCACCCAACAGGGGACTGGGGCCAACGTCCTGACTTTC. Translation gives CATQQGTGANVLTF. This chain uses TRBV19 with TRBJ2-6; TRBD1 agrees at 7 bases. Germline V gene lookup returns CDR1 LNHDA and CDR2 SQIVND (reference sequence). The V gene end was trimmed by 10 bases and the J gene end by 2 bases; junction bases not matched to a gene: 5. The CDR3 is 14 residues long.

V and J are TRBV10-1 and TRBJ1-4, with D possibly being TRBD1 (6 bases). V was pared by 3 bases and J by 7 bases, with 9 bases between. The CDR3 spans 13 residues. In germline, CDR1 is WNHNN, CDR2 SYGVQD (reference sequence). CDR3 in DNA: TGCGCCAGCAGTGAAAGGGGGAGTGAAAAACTGTTTTTT. Protein: CASSERGSEKLFF.

This clone was counted a few times. This chain links TRBV3-1 (or the pseudogene TRBV3-2) with TRBJ2-1; 7 nucleotides agree with TRBD1. The germline CDR1 and CDR2 sequences are LGHDT and YNNKEL (reference sequence). Unmatched junction bases numbered 8, after V lost 4 bases and J lost 8 bases. The CDR3 consists of 14 residues. CDR3 coding DNA: TGTGCCAGCAGCCCCACAGGGGTTGGGCATGAGCAGTTCTTC. It is translated as CASSPTGVGHEQFF.

V and J are TRBV12-3 or TRBV12-4 and TRBJ1-1; D is possibly TRBD1 (5 bases). The CDR3 extends over 13 amino acids. V gave up 6 bases and J gave up 5 bases, with 13 bases separating them. The chain's CDR3 is CASRFSDKTEAFF. DNA of the CDR3: TGTGCCAGCAGATTCTCGGACAAAACTGAAGCTTTCTTT.

This chain links TRBV28 with TRBJ1-5; D unresolved. CDR1 is MDHEN, CDR2 SYDVKM, per germline. CDR3 size: 14 residues. The ends were cut back, 6 bases at V and 5 bases at J, with 14 bases in the middle. CDR3 region: CASRTSIAHQPQHF. The DNA for the CDR3 is TGTGCCAGCAGGACTAGTATAGCCCATCAGCCCCAGCATTTT.

J is TRBJ2-1 and V is TRBV19, with 11 bases matching TRBD2. This CDR3 contains 14 residues. Trimming at V came to 4 bases and at J to 6 bases, leaving 2 bases not matched to a gene. The germline V gene has CDR1 LNHDA and CDR2 SQIVND (reference sequence). The CDR3 DNA is TGTGCCAGTAGTACTAGCGGGGGGATCAATGAGCAGTTCTTC. Amino acid sequence: CASSTSGGINEQFF.

This clone was recorded once. The chain employs TRBV19 and TRBJ1-1, with D possibly matching TRBD1 (6 bases). The CDR3 consists of 14 residues. Germline V gene data show CDR1 as LNHDA and CDR2 as SQIVND (reference sequence). V lost 8 bases and J lost 2, with 15 bases in between. This CDR3 is CASGSTGLNTEAFF. The CDR3 DNA follows: TGTGCCAGTGGTTCTACAGGGTTAAACACTGAAGCTTTCTTT. The complete variable domain, with remaining parts taken from reference TRBV19 and TRBJ1-1, reads DGGITQSPKYLFRKEGQNVTLSCEQNLNHDAMYWYRQDPGQGLRLIYYSQIVNDFQKGDIAEGYSVSREKKESFPLTVTSAQKNPTAFYLCASGSTGLNTEAFFGQGTRLTVV.

V gene TRBV6-5 combines with J gene TRBJ1-2, with 8 positions matching TRBD1. Unmatched junction bases numbered 8, after V lost 3 bases and J lost 8 bases. The germline V gene has CDR1 MNHEY and CDR2 SVGAGI. The CDR3 runs 14 residues. CDR3 sequence: CASSYSGQGNGYTF. CDR3 coding DNA: TGTGCCAGCAGTTATTCAGGACAGGGTAACGGCTACACCTTC.

The rearrangement uses TRBV7-6 and TRBJ1-3; unclear D gene. With 5 bases removed from V and 0 bases from J, the gap between germline ends came to 11 bases. The germline CDR1 and CDR2 sequences are SGHVS and FNYEAQ. The CDR3 runs to 15 residues. CDR3: CASSTTTTSGNTIYF. DNA for the CDR3: TGTGCCAGCAGCACGACGACAACCTCTGGAAACACCATATATTTT.

The rearrangement links TRBV15 to TRBJ2-4, with 13 positions matching TRBD2. There are 18 residues in the CDR3. The germline gives CDR1 LNHNV, CDR2 YYDKDF (reference sequence). V trimming: 6 bases; J trimming: 0 bases; junction bases outside the gene matches: 8. The CDR3, as DNA: TGTGCCACCAGGAGGACTAGCGGGGGCCCCTTAGCCAAAAACATTCAGTACTTC. As protein: CATRRTSGGPLAKNIQYF.

This chain connects TRBV1 to TRBJ1-1. TRBV1 is an annotated pseudogene. The length of the CDR3 is 12 residues. Here the CDR3 reads CTSSQANTEAFF. The CDR3 DNA is TGCACCAGCAGCCAAGCGAACACTGAAGCTTTCTTT.

Here the CDR3 reads CASTRDPYSGNTIYF. The CDR3 DNA sequence: TGTGCCAGCACCCGGGACCCTTACTCTGGAAACACCATATATTTT. J is TRBJ1-3 and V is TRBV9; tentative D call: TRBD1 (5 bases). The germline gives CDR1 SGDLS, CDR2 YYNGEE. The CDR3 length is 15 residues. Between the trimmed V and J ends, which lost 6 bases and 0 bases, there was a span of 13 bases. The full variable domain, completed using reference TRBV9 and TRBJ1-3, is DSGVTQTPKHLITATGQRVTLRCSPRSGDLSVYWYQQSLDQGLQFLIQYYNGEERAKGNILERFSAQQFPDLHSELNLSSLELGDSALYFCASTRDPYSGNTIYFGEGSWLTVV.

V usage is TRBV5-4 and J usage is TRBJ1-2; 7 nucleotides align to TRBD1. This CDR3 has 12 residues. Trimming took 6 bases from V and 6 from J; bases not matched to a gene: 5. Germline V CDR1 and CDR2: SGHNT, YYREEE (reference sequence). The CDR3 is CASNRGPNGYTF. CDR3 DNA sequence: TGTGCCAGCAACAGGGGTCCCAATGGCTACACCTTC.

The chain carries TRBV5-4 and TRBJ1-4; TRBD1 matches 9 bases. With 4 bases clipped from V and 8 bases from J, the junction kept 9 bases outside the gene matches. CDR1 and CDR2 (germline): SGHNT, YYREEE (reference sequence). This CDR3 comprises 15 residues. CDR3 in amino acids: CASSDVPTGGEKLFF. The CDR3 bases are TGTGCCAGCAGCGATGTTCCGACAGGGGGGGAAAAACTGTTTTTT.

Remarks on this clone: Other DNA sequences in the sample encode the same CDR3. The rearrangement links TRBV18 to TRBJ2-7, with D possibly matching TRBD1 (6 bases). V was trimmed by 2 bases and J by 2 bases, leaving 7 bases between them. Germline V lookup: CDR1 KGHSH, CDR2 LQKENI. CDR3 length: 13 amino acids. CDR3 loop: CASSPGQTYEQYF. DNA of the CDR3: TGTGCCAGCTCACCAGGACAGACCTACGAGCAGTACTTC.

V and J are TRBV5-1 and TRBJ2-5, with no clear D. CDR3 length equals 12 residues. Germline CDR1 is SGHRS and CDR2 is YFSETQ. The V end was cut by 4 bases, the J end by 2 bases, with 6 bases between. The CDR3 here is CASSGKQETQYF. CDR3 DNA: TGCGCCAGCAGCGGAAAGCAAGAGACCCAGTACTTC.

This clone was seen a handful of times. The chain links TRBV12-5 to TRBJ1-5; the D gene is possibly TRBD1 (6 bases). V dropped 1 base and J dropped 9 bases, with 7 bases sitting between them. Per germline, CDR1 LGHNT and CDR2 FRNRAP. This CDR3 has 12 amino acids. The CDR3 DNA sequence: TGTGCTAGTGGTTTGGAGGGGGGGCCCCAGCATTTT. It encodes CASGLEGGPQHF.

A few counts support this clone. The rearrangement links TRBV2 to TRBJ1-1, with 8 bases identical to TRBD1. The V and J ends lost 9 bases and 0 bases, in that order; junction bases with no gene match: 3. The CDR3 consists of 13 residues. CDR1 is SNHLY, CDR2 FYNNEI, per germline. The CDR3 coding sequence is TGTGCCAGGGCGACAGGGGTGAACACTGAAGCTTTCTTT. This encodes CARATGVNTEAFF.